The following is a T cell receptor beta chain sequence with its context. Sequencing used immunoSEQ multiplex PCR; TCRdb keeps in-frame clones, though not all of them. The profile shows about 96,000 clones, less than 85% of them singletons. The sample comes from a study of OX40 agonist ivuxolimab in advanced cancers. The CDR3 spans 15 residues. Germline V gene lookup returns CDR1 SGHAT and CDR2 FQNNGV. The ends were cut back, 0 bases at V and 0 bases at J, with 8 bases in the middle. This chain connects TRBV11-2 to TRBJ1-1, with D possibly TRBD1 on 5 matching bases. Sequenced material: CD4+ or CD8+ T cells sorted from blood, taken in a trial of the OX40 agonist ivuxolimab. The source of this sequence is an adult with an advanced solid tumor such as melanoma, head and neck, liver or kidney cancer. CDR3 amino acids: CASSLEGLVNTEAFF. The DNA of the CDR3 is TGTGCCAGCAGCTTAGAGGGGCTGGTGAACACTGAAGCTTTCTTT. Drawing the rest from reference TRBV11-2 and TRBJ1-1, the complete variable domain is EAGVAQSPRYKIIEKRQSVAFWCNPISGHATLYWYQQILGQGPKLLIQFQNNGVVDDSQLPKDRFSAERLKGVDSTLKIQPAKLEDSAVYLCASSLEGLVNTEAFFGQGTRLTVV.